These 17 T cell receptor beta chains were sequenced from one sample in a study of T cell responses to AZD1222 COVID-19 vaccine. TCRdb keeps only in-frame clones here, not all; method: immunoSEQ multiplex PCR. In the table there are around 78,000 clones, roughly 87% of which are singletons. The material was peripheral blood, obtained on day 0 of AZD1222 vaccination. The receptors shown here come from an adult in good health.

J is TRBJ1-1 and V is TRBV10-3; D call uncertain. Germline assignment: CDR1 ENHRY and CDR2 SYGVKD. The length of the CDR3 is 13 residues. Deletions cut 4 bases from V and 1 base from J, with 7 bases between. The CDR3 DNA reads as TGTGCCATCAGTGGTGGTCGGAACACTGAAGCTTTCTTT. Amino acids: CAISGGRNTEAFF.

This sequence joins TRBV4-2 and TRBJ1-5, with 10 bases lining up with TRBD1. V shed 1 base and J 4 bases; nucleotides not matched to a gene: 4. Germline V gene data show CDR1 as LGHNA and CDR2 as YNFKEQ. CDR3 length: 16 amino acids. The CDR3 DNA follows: TGTGCCAGCAGCCAAGCCCCGGGACAGGGGAATCAGCCCCAGCATTTT. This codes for CASSQAPGQGNQPQHF.

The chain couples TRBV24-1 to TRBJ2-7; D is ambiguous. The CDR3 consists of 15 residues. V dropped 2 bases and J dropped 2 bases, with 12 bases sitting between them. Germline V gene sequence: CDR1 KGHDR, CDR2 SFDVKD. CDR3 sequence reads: CATSDWAAVTYEQYF. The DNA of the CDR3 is TGTGCCACCAGTGATTGGGCAGCCGTTACCTACGAGCAGTACTTC.

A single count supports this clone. The CDR3 here is CAIAGQDDNYGYTF. The CDR3 bases are TGTGCCATCGCTGGACAGGATGATAACTATGGCTACACCTTC. The chain combines TRBV10-3 with TRBJ1-2, with TRBD1 matching 7 bases. Germline V gene sequence: CDR1 ENHRY, CDR2 SYGVKD. This CDR3 spans 14 amino acids. V was clipped by 8 bases and J by 1 base; unmatched bases: 7.

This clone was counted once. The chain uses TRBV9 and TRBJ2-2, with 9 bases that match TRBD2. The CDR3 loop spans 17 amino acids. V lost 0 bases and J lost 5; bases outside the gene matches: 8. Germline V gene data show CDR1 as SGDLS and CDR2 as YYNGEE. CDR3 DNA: TGTGCCAGCAGCGTAGAGGGGACTAGCCGGTCGACCGGGGAGCTGTTTTTT. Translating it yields CASSVEGTSRSTGELFF.

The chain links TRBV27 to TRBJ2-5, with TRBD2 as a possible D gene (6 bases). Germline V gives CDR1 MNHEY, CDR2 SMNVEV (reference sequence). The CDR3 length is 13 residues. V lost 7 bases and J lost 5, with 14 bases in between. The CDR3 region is CASKEGIRETQYF. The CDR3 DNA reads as TGTGCCAGCAAGGAGGGGATACGGGAGACCCAGTACTTC.

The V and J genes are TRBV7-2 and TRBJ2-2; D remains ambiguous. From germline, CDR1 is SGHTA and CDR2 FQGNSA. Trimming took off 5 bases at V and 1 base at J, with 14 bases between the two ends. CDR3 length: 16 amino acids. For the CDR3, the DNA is TGTGCCAGCAGCCCCCGGGCCCGAAAGAACACCGGGGAGCTGTTTTTT. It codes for CASSPRARKNTGELFF.

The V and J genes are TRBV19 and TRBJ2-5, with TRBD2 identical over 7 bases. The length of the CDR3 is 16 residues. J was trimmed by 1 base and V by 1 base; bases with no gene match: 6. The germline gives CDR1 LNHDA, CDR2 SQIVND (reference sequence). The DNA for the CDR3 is TGTGCCAGTAGTATAGTGGGGCGGGGGAGCCAAGAGACCCAGTACTTC. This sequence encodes CASSIVGRGSQETQYF.

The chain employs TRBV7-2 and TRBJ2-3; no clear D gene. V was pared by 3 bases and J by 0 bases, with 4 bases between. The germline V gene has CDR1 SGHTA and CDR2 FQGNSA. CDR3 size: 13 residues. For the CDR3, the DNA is TGTGCCAGCAGCTTGTCGAGCACAGATACGCAGTATTTT. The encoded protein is CASSLSSTDTQYF.

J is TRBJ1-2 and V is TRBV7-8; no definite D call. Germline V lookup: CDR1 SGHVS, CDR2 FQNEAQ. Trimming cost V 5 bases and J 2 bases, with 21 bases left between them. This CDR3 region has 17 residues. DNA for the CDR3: TGTGCCAGCAGCCTGTCTCTTACCGCGCAAGGGAACTATGGCTACACCTTC. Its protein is CASSLSLTAQGNYGYTF.

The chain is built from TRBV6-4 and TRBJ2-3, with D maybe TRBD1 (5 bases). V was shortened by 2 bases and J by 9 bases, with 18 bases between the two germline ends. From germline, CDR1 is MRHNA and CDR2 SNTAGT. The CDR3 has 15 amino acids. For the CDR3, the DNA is TGTGCCAGCAGTGACGGCCAGGGCCGCTATGAGACGCAGTATTTT. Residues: CASSDGQGRYETQYF.

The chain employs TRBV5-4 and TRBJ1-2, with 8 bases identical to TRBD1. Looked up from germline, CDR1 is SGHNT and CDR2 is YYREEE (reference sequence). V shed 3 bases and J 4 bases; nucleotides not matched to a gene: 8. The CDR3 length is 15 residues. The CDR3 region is CASSSGQGYGYGYTF. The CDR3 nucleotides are TGTGCCAGCAGCTCCGGACAGGGTTATGGCTATGGCTACACCTTC.

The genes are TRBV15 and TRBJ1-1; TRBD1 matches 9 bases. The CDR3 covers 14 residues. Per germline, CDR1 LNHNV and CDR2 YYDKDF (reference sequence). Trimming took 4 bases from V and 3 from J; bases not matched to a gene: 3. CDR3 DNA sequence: TGTGCCACCAGCAAGGACAGGGGATACACTGAAGCTTTCTTT. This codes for CATSKDRGYTEAFF.

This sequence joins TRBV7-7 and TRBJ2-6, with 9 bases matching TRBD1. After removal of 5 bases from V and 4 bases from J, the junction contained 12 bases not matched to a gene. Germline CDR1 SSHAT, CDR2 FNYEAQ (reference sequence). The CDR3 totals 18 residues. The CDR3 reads CASSQPRDRAQGANVLTF. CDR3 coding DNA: TGTGCCAGCAGCCAACCCCGGGACAGGGCGCAGGGGGCCAACGTCCTGACTTTC.

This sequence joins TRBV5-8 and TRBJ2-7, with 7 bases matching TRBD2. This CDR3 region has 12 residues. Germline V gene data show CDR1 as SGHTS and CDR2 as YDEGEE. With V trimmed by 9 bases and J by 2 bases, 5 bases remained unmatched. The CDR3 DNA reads TGTGCCACCGACCGGGGGGCCTACGAGCAGTACTTC. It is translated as CATDRGAYEQYF. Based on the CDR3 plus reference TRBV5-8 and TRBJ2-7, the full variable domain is EAGVTQSPTHLIKTRGQQATLRCSPISGHTSVYWYQQALGLGLQFLLWYDEGEERNRGNFPPRFSGRQFPNYSSELNVNALELEDSALYLCATDRGAYEQYFGPGTRLTVT.

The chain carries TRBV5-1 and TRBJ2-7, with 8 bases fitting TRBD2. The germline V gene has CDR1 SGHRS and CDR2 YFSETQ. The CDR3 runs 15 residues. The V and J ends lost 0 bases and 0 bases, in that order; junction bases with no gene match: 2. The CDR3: CASSLAAGGSYEQYF. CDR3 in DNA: TGCGCCAGCAGCTTGGCGGCGGGGGGCTCCTACGAGCAGTACTTC.

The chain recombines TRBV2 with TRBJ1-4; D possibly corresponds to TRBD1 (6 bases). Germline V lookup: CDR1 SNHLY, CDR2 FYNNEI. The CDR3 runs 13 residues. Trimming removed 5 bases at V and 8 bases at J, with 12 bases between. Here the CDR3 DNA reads TGTGCCAGCAGTTCACAGGGAAACGAAAAACTGTTTTTT. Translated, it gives CASSSQGNEKLFF.